The clone carrying this TCR beta chain was seen ten or more times. Each CDR3 protein is one row after TCRdb ran MiXCR on the PCR reads. The sample consists of about 21,000 distinct CDR3 sequences, around two fifths of them appearing once. The data are from a study of tumor-infiltrating lymphocytes in oesophageal squamous cell carcinoma. The CDR3 length is 14 residues. Trimming took 3 bases from V and 2 from J, leaving 8 bases between them. Germline V lookup: CDR1 SGHVS, CDR2 FNYEAQ. This clonotype was obtained from a male donor with esophageal squamous cell carcinoma. The sample was esophageal tumor tissue. The chain employs TRBV7-6 and TRBJ1-3; no reliable D call. CDR3 DNA: TGTGCCAGCAGCTTTACGGGGACTGGAAACACCATATATTTT. Amino acid sequence: CASSFTGTGNTIYF.